This T cell receptor beta chain derives from a study of cytomegalovirus exposure and HLA in healthy donors. The study, taken as a whole, reports: Among the most significant clusters, several appeared linked to common viral pathogens in a later analysis.

Germline loops: CDR1 WNHNN, CDR2 SYGVQD (reference sequence). The CDR3 runs 13 residues. Trimming removed 4 bases from V and 2 bases from J, with 7 bases in between. A multiplex PCR was run with 60 Vbeta primers and 13 Jbeta primers. Generated by immunoSEQ multiplex PCR, the TCRdb table keeps only in-frame clones and is missing some. This sample has some 160,000 clones, with 80% to 90% found just once. Points on this clone: Antigen unknown.

Sequences were obtained from PBMCs. This clonotype was sampled from a man aged 45 to 65 in good health and CMV-seropositive. The chain links TRBV10-1 to TRBJ2-3; D is undetermined. This CDR3 is CASSAAFTDTQYF. The CDR3 coding sequence is TGCGCCAGCAGTGCAGCGTTCACAGATACGCAGTATTTT.